These T cell receptor beta chains were read from a single sample in a study of shared clonotypes between healthy human individuals. Measured with immunoSEQ multiplex PCR; TCRdb has only the in-frame clones, and not every one. The repertoire holds about 520,000 clones, with over 70% as singletons. Sequences were obtained from PBMCs. The origin of the receptors is a middle-aged woman in good health. Some clones in this sample may be carry-over from other donors' samples. Both conserved end residues are part of each CDR3. Fields, in order: V gene, D gene, J gene, clone size, CDR3 DNA, CDR3 protein. A D gene is named only where the DNA matches it firmly. Clone sizes are given selectively: once, few, many, or a class where the clone is expanded.

TRBV7-9	TRBD2	TRBJ2-7	.	TGTGCCAGCAGCTCACCTTTCCCCGGGACTAGCGAGCAGTACTTC	CASSSPFPGTSEQYF
TRBV28	.	TRBJ2-7	.	TGTGCCAGCAGTTTGTCGGGGTACGAGCAGTACTTC	CASSLSGYEQYF
TRBV28	TRBD1	TRBJ1-3	.	TGTGCCAGCAGTTTAAGGCAGGGGGTTGGAAACACCATATATTTT	CASSLRQGVGNTIYF
TRBV5-1	.	TRBJ2-2	.	TGCGCCAGCAAGATAGGGTCGAACACCGGGGAGCTGTTTTTT	CASKIGSNTGELFF
TRBV7-7	.	TRBJ2-7	.	TGTGCTAGCAGCTCGAACACCCCAGGGAGGCCCGGAACCTACGAGCAGTACTTC	CASSSNTPGRPGTYEQYF
TRBV5-8	.	TRBJ1-2	.	TGTGCCAGCAGCCTCGGGTACTCGAACTATGGCTACACCTTC	CASSLGYSNYGYTF
TRBV2	TRBD1	TRBJ2-5	.	TGTGCCAGCAGGGCGGACAGGAGTCAAGAGACCCAGTACTTC	CASRADRSQETQYF
TRBV18	.	TRBJ1-3	.	TGTGCCAGCTCAAGTCTCCCGAGGGGCGCTGGAAACACCATATATTTT	CASSSLPRGAGNTIYF
TRBV7-2	TRBD2	TRBJ2-5	.	TGTGCCAGCAGCAACCGACTAGCGGGAGTGGGTGAGACCCAGTACTTC	CASSNRLAGVGETQYF
TRBV19	.	TRBJ1-5	once	TGTGCCAGTAGTATAGGTGGCAATCAGCCCCAGCATTTT	CASSIGGNQPQHF
TRBV10-3	.	TRBJ2-7	.	TGTGCCATCAGTGCCTCCGTAGTCCTAAGCTACGAGCAGTACTTC	CAISASVVLSYEQYF
TRBV9	TRBD2	TRBJ2-5	many	TGTGCCAGCAGCGCGGCCGGGACTAGCGGCCCCTCCCCCCAGTACTTC	CASSAAGTSGPSPQYF
TRBV11-2	TRBD1	TRBJ2-1	.	TGTGCCAGCAGCCAGGGACAGGCCTCCTACAATGAGCAGTTCTTC	CASSQGQASYNEQFF
TRBV23-1	TRBD1	TRBJ2-4	many	TGCGCCAGCAGTCCGAGCATCCCGACAGGGCGAATGGACATTCAGTACTTC	CASSPSIPTGRMDIQYF
TRBV29-1	.	TRBJ2-2	.	TGCAGCGTTGTTGGGGGCGGGACCGGGGAGCTGTTTTTT	CSVVGGGTGELFF
TRBV5-6	TRBD1	TRBJ2-7	.	TGTGCCAGCAGCGCATACAGGGGAATCTCCTACGAGCAGTACTTC	CASSAYRGISYEQYF
TRBV28	.	TRBJ2-2	.	TGTGCCAGCAGGCCCAGACCGGGTTGGAGCACCGGGGAGCTGTTTTTT	CASRPRPGWSTGELFF
TRBV5-6	TRBD1	TRBJ2-1	few	TGTGCCAGCAGCTTGGGATCAGGGGGTCAATCCTACAATGAGCAGTTCTTC	CASSLGSGGQSYNEQFF
TRBV15	TRBD1	TRBJ2-7	.	TGTGCCACCAGCAGCGACAGGGGGGGTTACGAGCAGTACTTC	CATSSDRGGYEQYF
TRBV7-9	.	TRBJ1-3	few	TGTGCCAGCACCACCGCGGGTATCCCCTTGCCCGGAAACACCATATATTTT	CASTTAGIPLPGNTIYF
TRBV4-2	TRBD2	TRBJ2-5	.	TGTGCCAGCAGCCAAAGACTAGCGGGCCTCCAAGAGACCCAGTACTTC	CASSQRLAGLQETQYF
TRBV25-1	.	TRBJ1-1	.	TGTGCCAGCAGTCAGCTCTCCAGGGATTTGAACACTGAAGCTTTCTTT	CASSQLSRDLNTEAFF
TRBV30	TRBD2	TRBJ2-1	.	TGTGCCTGGGTCGCCGATAGCGGGAATGAGCAGTTCTTC	CAWVADSGNEQFF
TRBV11-2	TRBD2	TRBJ2-3	.	TGTGCCAGCAGCTTTAGCACTAGCGGAAATACGCAGTATTTT	CASSFSTSGNTQYF
TRBV21-1	.	TRBJ2-7	once	TGTGCCAGCCTACCCCCGGCAGGGGTAGGCGAGCAGTACTTC	CASLPPAGVGEQYF
TRBV2	TRBD2	TRBJ2-2	.	TGTGCCAGCAGCGAGTTAGCGGGACGAGGTACCGGGGAGCTGTTTTTT	CASSELAGRGTGELFF
TRBV29-1	.	TRBJ2-1	.	TGCAGCGCAACGCGGGACAGCAATGAGCAGTTCTTC	CSATRDSNEQFF
TRBV4-1	.	TRBJ2-7	.	TGCGCCAGCAGCCAAGATTTCGGGGGTTGGGTCGAGCAGTACTTC	CASSQDFGGWVEQYF
TRBV25-1	.	TRBJ1-2	.	TGTGCCAGCAGTGACCTACAGGGTTTTAACTATGGCTACACCTTC	CASSDLQGFNYGYTF
TRBV11-2	TRBD1	TRBJ1-2	.	TGTGCCAGCAGCTTATTCACAGGGGGCTATGGCTACACCTTC	CASSLFTGGYGYTF
TRBV25-1	TRBD2	TRBJ2-5	.	TGTGCCAGCAGTGACGCCGGGACTAAAGGGGAGACCCAGTACTTC	CASSDAGTKGETQYF
TRBV2	.	TRBJ2-5	few	TGTGCCAGCAGATTCGACAGGCACCAAGAGACCCAGTACTTC	CASRFDRHQETQYF
TRBV6-6	TRBD1	TRBJ2-1	once	TGTGCCAGCAGCTCAACAGGGGGCATGATCAATGAGCAGTTCTTC	CASSSTGGMINEQFF
TRBV28	.	TRBJ2-7	many	TGTGCCAGCAGTTTAGCCAACGCGCAGTACTTC	CASSLANAQYF
TRBV7-8	.	TRBJ2-7	.	TGTGCCAGCAGCCCCCGGGTCAGCTACGAGCAGTACTTC	CASSPRVSYEQYF
TRBV9	TRBD2	TRBJ2-1	.	TGTGCCAGCAGTAACCGCGGGGGGCCCTGGGATGAGCAGTTCTTC	CASSNRGGPWDEQFF
TRBV2	.	TRBJ1-5	.	TGTGCCAGCAGCCTTACAGGAGTGGATCAGCCCCAGCATTTT	CASSLTGVDQPQHF
TRBV29-1	TRBD2	TRBJ2-3	.	TGCAGCGGAGCGGGAGTGGGCACAGATACGCAGTATTTT	CSGAGVGTDTQYF
TRBV29-1	.	TRBJ1-1	.	TGCAGCGTCCGGGGGGGTCCCTCGGGAACTGAAGCTTTCTTT	CSVRGGPSGTEAFF
TRBV27	TRBD1	TRBJ2-5	.	TGTGCCAGCGGATCCCGGACAGGACAGACCCAGTACTTC	CASGSRTGQTQYF
TRBV30	TRBD2	TRBJ2-5	.	TGTGCCTGGAGGGCCCCTCGGGGGGGGGTAGAAGAGACCCAGTACTTC	CAWRAPRGGVEETQYF
TRBV27	TRBD1	TRBJ2-3	.	TGTGCCAGCAGTTACAGGGGGCGAGATACGCAGTATTTT	CASSYRGRDTQYF
TRBV11-2	.	TRBJ1-5	.	TGTGCCAGCAGCTTAGGAAGCAATCAGCCCCAGCATTTT	CASSLGSNQPQHF
TRBV7-2	.	TRBJ2-1	.	TGTGCCAGCAGCTTCACCGGGGATGGTGAGCAGTTCTTC	CASSFTGDGEQFF
TRBV29-1	.	TRBJ2-5	.	TGCAGTCACGGGACAAACCAAGAGACCCAGTACTTC	CSHGTNQETQYF
TRBV7-9	TRBD2	TRBJ2-5	once	TGTGCCAGCAGCCTGGGACTAGAATACAGGTACCAAGAGACCCAGTACTTC	CASSLGLEYRYQETQYF
TRBV6-1	TRBD2	TRBJ2-2	.	TGTGCCAGCAGTGAGAGGACTAGCGGGAGAGCCGGGGAGCTGTTTTTT	CASSERTSGRAGELFF
TRBV7-8	.	TRBJ2-3	.	TGTGCCAGCAGCTCCGACAGGCATACGCAGTATTTT	CASSSDRHTQYF
TRBV19	.	TRBJ2-7	.	TGTGCCAGTAGTATCTCGCGCGAAATTGATTTCTACGAGCAGTACTTC	CASSISREIDFYEQYF
TRBV25-1	.	TRBJ2-1	.	TGTGCCAGCAGTGAGGAAGGGGCAACCTACAATGAGCAGTTCTTC	CASSEEGATYNEQFF
TRBV9	.	TRBJ2-1	once	TGTGCCAGCAGCGTAGCGGGCGGAACCTACAATGAGCAGTTCTTC	CASSVAGGTYNEQFF
TRBV5-4	TRBD2	TRBJ2-3	few	TGTGCCAGCAGTTTGGGGACTAGCGGGCGCGCAGATACGCAGTATTTT	CASSLGTSGRADTQYF